This is a list of T cell receptor beta chains from one sample in a study of T-cell memory formation after mild COVID-19. TCRdb fed the 5' RACE reads into MiXCR, producing one record per CDR3 protein. The sample includes under 650,000 distinct CDR3 sequences, roughly 17% of them seen just once. Sequencing was performed on PBMCs or a T cell subset sorted from them (not recorded which). Receptor source: an adult woman who had mild COVID-19 (a few samples of this study predate the infection). Cell type and time point are not known. The CDR3 runs from the conserved cysteine through the conserved F or W. Fields, in order: V gene, J gene, D gene, clone size, CDR3 protein, CDR3 DNA. A D gene is named only where the DNA matches it firmly. Size values are once, few and many counts, or a class for expanded clones, and some rows have none.

V gene: TRBV3-1
J gene: TRBJ2-1
D gene: TRBD1
clone size: few
CDR3 protein: CASSQDLRGREFF
CDR3 DNA: TGTGCCAGCAGCCAAGATCTGAGGGGGCGGGAGTTCTTC

V gene: TRBV5-6
J gene: TRBJ2-3
D gene: -
clone size: -
CDR3 protein: CASTLWGEDTQYF
CDR3 DNA: TGTGCCAGCACTCTGTGGGGAGAAGATACGCAGTATTTT

V gene: TRBV29-1
J gene: TRBJ1-3
D gene: -
clone size: few
CDR3 protein: CSAGEVDTIYF
CDR3 DNA: TGCAGCGCCGGTGAGGTAGACACCATATATTTT

V gene: TRBV5-5
J gene: TRBJ2-5
D gene: -
clone size: -
CDR3 protein: CASSLLSGRDGETQYF
CDR3 DNA: TGTGCCAGCAGCTTGCTGAGTGGCAGGGACGGGGAGACCCAGTACTTC

V gene: TRBV7-3
J gene: TRBJ1-1
D gene: TRBD1
clone size: few
CDR3 protein: CASSLYRGLTEAFF
CDR3 DNA: TGTGCCAGCAGCCTCTACAGGGGGCTAACTGAAGCTTTCTTT

V gene: TRBV4-1
J gene: TRBJ2-7
D gene: TRBD1
clone size: -
CDR3 protein: CASSQSSTGGSYEQYF
CDR3 DNA: TGCGCCAGCAGCCAATCCTCGACAGGGGGCTCCTACGAGCAGTACTTC

V gene: TRBV7-3
J gene: TRBJ2-3
D gene: -
clone size: -
CDR3 protein: CASSGATDTQYF
CDR3 DNA: TGTGCCAGCAGCGGGGCAACAGATACGCAGTATTTT

V gene: TRBV29-1
J gene: TRBJ2-7
D gene: -
clone size: few
CDR3 protein: CSVGTEPYEQYF
CDR3 DNA: TGCAGCGTTGGGACAGAGCCTTACGAGCAGTACTTC

V gene: TRBV29-1
J gene: TRBJ1-1
D gene: TRBD1
clone size: few
CDR3 protein: CSVTDREYTEAFF
CDR3 DNA: TGCAGCGTTACCGACAGGGAGTACACTGAAGCTTTCTTT

V gene: TRBV20-1
J gene: TRBJ2-3
D gene: TRBD2
clone size: -
CDR3 protein: CSASAGRGTDTQYF
CDR3 DNA: TGCAGTGCTTCAGCGGGGAGGGGCACAGATACGCAGTATTTT

V gene: TRBV20-1
J gene: TRBJ2-1
D gene: TRBD2
clone size: few
CDR3 protein: CSATGLAGGQTYNEQFF
CDR3 DNA: TGCAGTGCCACCGGACTAGCGGGGGGCCAAACCTACAATGAGCAGTTCTTC

V gene: TRBV5-1
J gene: TRBJ2-3
D gene: TRBD2
clone size: -
CDR3 protein: CASSLTSGAGGAQYF
CDR3 DNA: TGCGCCAGCAGCCTGACTAGCGGGGCTGGTGGTGCGCAGTATTTT

V gene: TRBV12-3/TRBV12-4
J gene: TRBJ2-7
D gene: TRBD1
clone size: -
CDR3 protein: CASSPGTATYEQYF
CDR3 DNA: TGTGCCAGCAGCCCCGGGACAGCAACTTACGAGCAGTACTTC

V gene: TRBV7-9
J gene: TRBJ2-2
D gene: -
clone size: few
CDR3 protein: CASRMRGTGNTGELFF
CDR3 DNA: TGTGCCAGCCGGATGCGGGGAACAGGGAACACCGGGGAGCTGTTTTTT

V gene: TRBV18
J gene: TRBJ2-1
D gene: TRBD1
clone size: -
CDR3 protein: CASSPGTGVRNEQFF
CDR3 DNA: TGTGCCAGCTCACCTGGGACAGGGGTAAGAAATGAGCAGTTCTTC

V gene: TRBV4-1
J gene: TRBJ1-1
D gene: -
clone size: -
CDR3 protein: CASSSWGGQNTEAFF
CDR3 DNA: TGCGCCAGCAGCTCATGGGGGGGACAGAACACTGAAGCTTTCTTT

V gene: TRBV2
J gene: TRBJ2-3
D gene: TRBD2
clone size: many
CDR3 protein: CASSEQAGGMTDTQYF
CDR3 DNA: TGTGCCAGCAGTGAACAAGCGGGGGGTATGACAGATACGCAGTATTTT